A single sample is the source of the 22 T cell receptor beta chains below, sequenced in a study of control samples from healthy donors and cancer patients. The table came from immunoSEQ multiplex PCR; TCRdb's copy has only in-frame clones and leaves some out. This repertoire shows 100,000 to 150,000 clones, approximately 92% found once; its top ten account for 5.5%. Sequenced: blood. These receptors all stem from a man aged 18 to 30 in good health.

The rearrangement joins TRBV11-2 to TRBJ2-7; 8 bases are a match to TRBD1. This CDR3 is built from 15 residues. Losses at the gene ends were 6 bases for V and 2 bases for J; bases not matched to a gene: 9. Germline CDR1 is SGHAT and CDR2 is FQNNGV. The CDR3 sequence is CASRSYRGTTYEQYF. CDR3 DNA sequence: TGTGCCAGCAGATCCTACAGGGGGACCACCTACGAGCAGTACTTC.

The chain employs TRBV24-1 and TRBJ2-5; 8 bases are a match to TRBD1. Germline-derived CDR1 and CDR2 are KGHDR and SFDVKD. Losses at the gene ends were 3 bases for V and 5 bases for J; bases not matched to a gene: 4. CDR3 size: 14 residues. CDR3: CATSDGRGLETQYF. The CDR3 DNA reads TGTGCCACCAGTGATGGCAGGGGGCTTGAGACCCAGTACTTC.

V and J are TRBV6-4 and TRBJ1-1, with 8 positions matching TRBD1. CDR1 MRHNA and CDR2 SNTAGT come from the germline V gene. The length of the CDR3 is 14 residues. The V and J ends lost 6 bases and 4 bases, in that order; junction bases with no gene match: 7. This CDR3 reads CASRAGGGGTEAFF. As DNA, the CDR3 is TGTGCCAGCAGGGCAGGGGGCGGTGGCACTGAAGCTTTCTTT.

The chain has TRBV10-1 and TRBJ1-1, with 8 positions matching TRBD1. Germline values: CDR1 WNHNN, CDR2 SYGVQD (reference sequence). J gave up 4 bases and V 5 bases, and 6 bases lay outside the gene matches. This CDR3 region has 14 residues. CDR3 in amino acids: CASSPTGGITEAFF. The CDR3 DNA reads TGCGCCAGCAGTCCTACAGGGGGGATCACTGAAGCTTTCTTT.

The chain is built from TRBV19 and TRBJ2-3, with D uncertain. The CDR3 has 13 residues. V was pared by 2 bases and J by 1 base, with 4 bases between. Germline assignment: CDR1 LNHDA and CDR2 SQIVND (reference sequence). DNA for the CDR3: TGTGCCAGTAGTATACTTGGCACAGATACGCAGTATTTT. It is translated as CASSILGTDTQYF.

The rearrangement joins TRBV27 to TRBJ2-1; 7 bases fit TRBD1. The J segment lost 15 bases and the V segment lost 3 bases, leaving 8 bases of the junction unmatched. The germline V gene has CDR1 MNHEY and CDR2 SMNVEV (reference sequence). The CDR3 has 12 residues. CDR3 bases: TGTGCCAGCAGTTTCGGGGACAGCCGCAGGTTCTTC. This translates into CASSFGDSRRFF.

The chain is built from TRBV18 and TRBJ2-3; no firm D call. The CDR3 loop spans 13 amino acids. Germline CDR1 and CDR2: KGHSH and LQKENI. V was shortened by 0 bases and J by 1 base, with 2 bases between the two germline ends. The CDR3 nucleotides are TGTGCCAGCTCACCACCGGGCACAGATACGCAGTATTTT. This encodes CASSPPGTDTQYF.

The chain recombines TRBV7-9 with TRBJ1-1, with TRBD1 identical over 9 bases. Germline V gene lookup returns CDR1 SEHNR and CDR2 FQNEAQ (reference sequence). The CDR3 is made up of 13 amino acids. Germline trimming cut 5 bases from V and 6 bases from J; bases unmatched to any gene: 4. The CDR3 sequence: CASSADRGSEAFF. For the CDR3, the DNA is TGTGCCAGCAGCGCGGACAGGGGCTCTGAAGCTTTCTTT.

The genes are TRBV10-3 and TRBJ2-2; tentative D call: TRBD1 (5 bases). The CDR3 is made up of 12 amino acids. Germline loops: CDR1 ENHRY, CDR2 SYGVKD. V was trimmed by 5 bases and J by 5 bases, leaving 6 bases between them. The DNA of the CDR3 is TGTGCCATCAGTCCAGGGACCGGGGAGCTGTTTTTT. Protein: CAISPGTGELFF.

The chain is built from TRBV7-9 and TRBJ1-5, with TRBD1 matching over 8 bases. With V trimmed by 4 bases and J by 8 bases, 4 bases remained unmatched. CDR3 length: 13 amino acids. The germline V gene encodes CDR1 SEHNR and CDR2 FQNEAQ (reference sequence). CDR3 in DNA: TGTGCCAGCAGCTCAGGACAGGGAAAGCCCCAGCATTTT. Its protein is CASSSGQGKPQHF.

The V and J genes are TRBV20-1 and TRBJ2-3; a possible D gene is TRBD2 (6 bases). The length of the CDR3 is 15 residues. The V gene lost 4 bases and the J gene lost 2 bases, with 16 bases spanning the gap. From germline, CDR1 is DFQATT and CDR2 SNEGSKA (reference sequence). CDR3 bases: TGCAGTGCTATTGATAGCGGACACCTCACAGATACGCAGTATTTT. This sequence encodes CSAIDSGHLTDTQYF.

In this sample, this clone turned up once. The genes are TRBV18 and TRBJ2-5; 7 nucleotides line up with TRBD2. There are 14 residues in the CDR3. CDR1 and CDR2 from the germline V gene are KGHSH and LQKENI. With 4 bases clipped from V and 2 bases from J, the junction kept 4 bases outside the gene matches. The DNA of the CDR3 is TGTGCCAGCTCACTCCGGGGGGATCAAGAGACCCAGTACTTC. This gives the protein CASSLRGDQETQYF.

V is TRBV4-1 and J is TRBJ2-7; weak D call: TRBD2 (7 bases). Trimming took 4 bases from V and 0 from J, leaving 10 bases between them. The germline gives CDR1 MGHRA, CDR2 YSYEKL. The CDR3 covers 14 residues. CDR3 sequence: CASSPGGLSYEQYF. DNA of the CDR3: TGCGCCAGCAGCCCCGGGGGGCTCTCCTACGAGCAGTACTTC.

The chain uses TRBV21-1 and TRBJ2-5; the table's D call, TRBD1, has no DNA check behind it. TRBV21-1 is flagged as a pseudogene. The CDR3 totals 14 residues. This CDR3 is CASSTPDRGKTQYF. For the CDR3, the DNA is TGTGCCAGCAGCACACCGGACAGGGGAAAGACCCAGTACTTC.

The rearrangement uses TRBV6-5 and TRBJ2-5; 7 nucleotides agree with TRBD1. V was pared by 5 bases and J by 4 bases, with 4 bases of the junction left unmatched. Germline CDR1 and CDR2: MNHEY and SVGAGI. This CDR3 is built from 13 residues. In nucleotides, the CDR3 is TGTGCCAGCAGTCCGGGACAGCTAGAGACCCAGTACTTC. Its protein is CASSPGQLETQYF.

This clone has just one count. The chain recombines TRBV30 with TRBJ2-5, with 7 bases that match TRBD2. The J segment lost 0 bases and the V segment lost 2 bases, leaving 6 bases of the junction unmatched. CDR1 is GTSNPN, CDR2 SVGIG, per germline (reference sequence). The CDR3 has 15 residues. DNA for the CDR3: TGTGCCTGGAGTACCGGGGGGTGGTACCAAGAGACCCAGTACTTC. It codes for CAWSTGGWYQETQYF.

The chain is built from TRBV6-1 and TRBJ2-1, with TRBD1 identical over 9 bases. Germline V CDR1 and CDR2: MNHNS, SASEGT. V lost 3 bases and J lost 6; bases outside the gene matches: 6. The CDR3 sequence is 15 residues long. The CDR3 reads CASSDRDRVGNEQFF. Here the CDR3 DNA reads TGTGCCAGCAGTGACCGGGACAGGGTAGGCAATGAGCAGTTCTTC.

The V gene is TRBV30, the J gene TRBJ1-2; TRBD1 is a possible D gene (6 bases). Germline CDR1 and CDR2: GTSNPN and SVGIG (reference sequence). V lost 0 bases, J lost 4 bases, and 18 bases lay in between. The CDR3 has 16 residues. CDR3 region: CAWSVLSTGQGYGYTF. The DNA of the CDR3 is TGTGCCTGGAGTGTACTATCTACAGGGCAAGGCTATGGCTACACCTTC. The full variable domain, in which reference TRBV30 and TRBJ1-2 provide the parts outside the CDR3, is SQTIHQWPATLVQPVGSPLSLECTVEGTSNPNLYWYRQAAGRGLQLLFYSVGIGQISSEVPQNLSASRPQDRQFILSSKKLLLSDSGFYLCAWSVLSTGQGYGYTFGSGTRLTVV.

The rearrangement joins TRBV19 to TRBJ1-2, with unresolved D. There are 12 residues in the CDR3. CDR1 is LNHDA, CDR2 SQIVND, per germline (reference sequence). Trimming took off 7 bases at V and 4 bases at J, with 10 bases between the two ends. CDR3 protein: CASTHTFYGYTF. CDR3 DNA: TGTGCCAGTACCCACACGTTCTATGGCTACACCTTC.

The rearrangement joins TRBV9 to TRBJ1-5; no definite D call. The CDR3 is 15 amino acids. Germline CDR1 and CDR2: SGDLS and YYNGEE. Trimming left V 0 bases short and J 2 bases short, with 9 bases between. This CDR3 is CASSVDWVGNQPQHF. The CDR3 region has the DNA TGTGCCAGCAGCGTAGATTGGGTCGGCAATCAGCCCCAGCATTTT.

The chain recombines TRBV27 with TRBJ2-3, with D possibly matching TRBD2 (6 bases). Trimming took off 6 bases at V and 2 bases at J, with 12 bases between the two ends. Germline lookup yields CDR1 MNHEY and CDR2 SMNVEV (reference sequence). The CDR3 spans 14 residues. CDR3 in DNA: TGTGCCAGCAGGCGCGCGGGGATCACAGATACGCAGTATTTT. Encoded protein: CASRRAGITDTQYF.

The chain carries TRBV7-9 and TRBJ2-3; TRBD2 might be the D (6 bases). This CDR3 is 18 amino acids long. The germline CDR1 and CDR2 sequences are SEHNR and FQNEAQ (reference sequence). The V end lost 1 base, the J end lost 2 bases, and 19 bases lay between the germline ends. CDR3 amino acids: CASSLGAVAGITTDTQYF. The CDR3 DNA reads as TGTGCCAGCAGCTTAGGGGCTGTGGCGGGGATTACCACAGATACGCAGTATTTT.